The 7 T cell receptor beta chains below all came from one sample that was sequenced in a study of cytomegalovirus exposure and HLA in healthy donors. Use of 60 Vbeta and 13 Jbeta primers characterized the PCR. Assay used: immunoSEQ multiplex PCR; TCRdb lists only in-frame clones, some missing. The sample shows some 100,000 clones, about four fifths of them seen only once. Sequenced sample: PBMCs. Source of these receptors: a female donor in good health and CMV-seropositive.

This chain uses TRBV11-2 with TRBJ1-2, with a weak D call TRBD1 (6 bases). From germline, CDR1 is SGHAT and CDR2 FQNNGV. This CDR3 is 15 amino acids long. Trimming stripped 0 bases from V and 2 bases from J, with 10 bases between. This CDR3 is CASSLDWGHNYGYTF. CDR3 in DNA: TGTGCCAGCAGCTTAGATTGGGGACACAACTATGGCTACACCTTC.

The rearrangement joins TRBV5-1 to TRBJ2-5; D perhaps matches TRBD1 (6 bases). The germline V gene encodes CDR1 SGHRS and CDR2 YFSETQ. Deletions cut 3 bases from V and 3 bases from J, with 15 bases between. This CDR3 spans 15 amino acids. DNA for the CDR3: TGCGCCAGCAGCTCCGGACAGTCGACCAAAGAGACCCAGTACTTC. Its protein product is CASSSGQSTKETQYF. Full variable domain (missing parts from reference TRBV5-1 and TRBJ2-5): KAGVTQTPRYLIKTRGQQVTLSCSPISGHRSVSWYQQTPGQGLQFLFEYFSETQRNKGNFPGRFSGRQFSNSRSEMNVSTLELGDSALYLCASSSGQSTKETQYFGPGTRLLVL.

This chain links TRBV7-9 with TRBJ1-2, with D possibly being TRBD1 (6 bases). Germline CDR1 reads SEHNR; CDR2 reads FQNEAQ (reference sequence). Trimming took off 3 bases at V and 4 bases at J, with 9 bases between the two ends. This CDR3 has 13 amino acids. The CDR3 coding sequence is TGTGCCAGCAGCTTTGGACAGAGCTATGGCTACACCTTC. Its translation: CASSFGQSYGYTF.

The chain has TRBV10-3 and TRBJ2-7, with 12 positions matching TRBD2. V shed 5 bases, J shed 4 bases, and the junction held 6 bases outside the gene matches. Per the germline V gene, CDR1 is ENHRY and CDR2 is SYGVKD. This CDR3 spans 15 amino acids. The CDR3 DNA follows: TGTGCCATCAGTACCCTAGCGGGAGGGTGGTACGAGCAGTACTTC. It encodes CAISTLAGGWYEQYF.

The chain carries TRBV10-2 and TRBJ2-1; D remains unclear. Germline CDR1 is WSHSY and CDR2 is SAAADI. CDR3 size: 11 residues. V lost 6 bases and J 5 bases, leaving 5 bases between the germline ends. The CDR3 loop reads CASSPNNEQFF. CDR3 bases: TGCGCCAGCAGCCCCAACAATGAGCAGTTCTTC.

V usage is TRBV18 and J usage is TRBJ1-1; D might be TRBD1 (6 bases). The V end was cut by 3 bases, the J end by 7 bases, with 9 bases between. The germline gives CDR1 KGHSH, CDR2 LQKENI. The CDR3 spans 12 residues. The CDR3 DNA reads as TGTGCCAGCTCACCTGGACAGATTGAAGCTTTCTTT. It translates to CASSPGQIEAFF.

This chain joins TRBV18 and TRBJ1-1; D is unclear. The CDR3 totals 15 residues. The germline CDR1 and CDR2 sequences are KGHSH and LQKENI. The V end lost 0 bases, the J end lost 0 bases, and 8 bases lay between the germline ends. This CDR3 is CASSPPGRMNTEAFF. CDR3 sequence (DNA): TGTGCCAGCTCACCACCTGGGAGAATGAACACTGAAGCTTTCTTT.